This TCR beta chain was retrieved from a study of response to subunit inactivated influenza vaccine. TCRdb reprocessed the RT-PCR reads with MiXCR, giving one entry per CDR3 protein. The table has about 480,000 distinct CDR3 sequences, around 25% seen once; the top ten hold 1.5% to 2%. Germline CDR1 reads LGHDT; CDR2 reads YNNKEL (reference sequence). The V gene end was trimmed by 6 bases and the J gene end by 6 bases; junction bases not matched to a gene: 18. The CDR3 has 19 residues. The chain couples TRBV3-1 to TRBJ2-3; 13 bases fit TRBD2. The receptor was derived from a man over 45 who received an inactivated influenza vaccine. The sequences come from CD4+ T cells sorted from PBMCs, collected about 5 days after vaccination. For the CDR3, the DNA is TGTGCCAGCAGAGACCTCGCTGGGACTAGCGGGATTAAAAGTGATACGCAGTATTTT. Translating gives CASRDLAGTSGIKSDTQYF.